The 18 T cell receptor beta chains listed next were all sequenced from one sample in a study of blood T cell repertoires in COVID-19. Only in-frame clones appear in the TCRdb table, and some are missing; sequencing was by immunoSEQ multiplex PCR. The repertoire holds 150,000 to 200,000 clones, with over 70% as singletons. The sequencing input was PBMCs or T cells enriched from blood (not recorded which). The receptors here all came from an older woman who had recovered from COVID-19.

Comment on this clone: This CDR3 is also generated by other DNA sequences in the sample. V gene TRBV5-1 combines with J gene TRBJ2-3; TRBD2 agrees at 10 bases. Germline V gene data show CDR1 as SGHRS and CDR2 as YFSETQ. V trimming: 1 base; J trimming: 1 base; junction bases outside the gene matches: 0. This CDR3 is built from 15 residues. The CDR3: CASSLLAGGTDTQYF. Written as DNA, the CDR3 is TGCGCCAGCAGCTTGCTAGCGGGGGGCACAGATACGCAGTATTTT. The whole variable domain, remainder taken from reference TRBV5-1 and TRBJ2-3, is KAGVTQTPRYLIKTRGQQVTLSCSPISGHRSVSWYQQTPGQGLQFLFEYFSETQRNKGNFPGRFSGRQFSNSRSEMNVSTLELGDSALYLCASSLLAGGTDTQYFGPGTRLTVL.

The rearrangement links TRBV10-3 to TRBJ1-3, with D unresolved. The germline V and J ends were trimmed by 4 bases and 2 bases, with 18 bases remaining between them. This CDR3 is 17 amino acids long. Looked up from germline, CDR1 is ENHRY and CDR2 is SYGVKD. In DNA, the CDR3 is TGTGCCATCAGTGCCCAGCAGGTCTCTTCAACTGGAAACACCATATATTTT. It is translated as CAISAQQVSSTGNTIYF.

The V gene is TRBV5-1, the J gene TRBJ2-2; TRBD2 agrees at 7 bases. V lost 0 bases, J lost 3 bases, and 5 bases stayed unmatched. From germline, CDR1 is SGHRS and CDR2 YFSETQ. This CDR3 spans 16 amino acids. The CDR3 bases are TGCGCCAGCAGCTTGGTAGCGGGTGCGGACACCGGGGAGCTGTTTTTT. The encoded protein is CASSLVAGADTGELFF.

The CDR3 sequence: CAWSAQGVLRADSEKLFF. CDR3 nucleotide sequence: TGTGCCTGGAGTGCACAGGGCGTCCTCCGGGCGGACAGTGAAAAACTGTTTTTT. The genes are TRBV30 and TRBJ1-4, with D maybe TRBD1 (6 bases). This CDR3 is 18 amino acids long. Germline assignment: CDR1 GTSNPN and CDR2 SVGIG (reference sequence). Trimming took off 1 base at V and 7 bases at J, with 25 bases between the two ends.

The rearrangement uses TRBV4-1 and TRBJ2-5, with a tentative D call TRBD2 (6 bases). Trimming took off 8 bases at V and 3 bases at J, with 13 bases between the two ends. The CDR3 sequence is 13 residues long. CDR1 MGHRA and CDR2 YSYEKL come from the germline V gene. The CDR3 nucleotides read TGCGCCAGCTCGAGGGCGGGAAAAGAGACCCAGTACTTC. It specifies CASSRAGKETQYF.

The V gene is TRBV5-1, the J gene TRBJ2-7, with a possible D match to TRBD2 (6 bases). Deletions cut 4 bases from V and 3 bases from J, with 20 bases between. CDR1 and CDR2 from the germline V gene are SGHRS and YFSETQ. The CDR3 is 16 residues long. Here the CDR3 DNA reads TGCGCCAGCAGCCTACGATCTTTCGGGGAGGACTACGAGCAGTACTTC. The encoded protein is CASSLRSFGEDYEQYF.

The rearrangement uses TRBV12-3 or TRBV12-4 and TRBJ1-1; D gene ambiguous. The CDR3 extends over 13 amino acids. V lost 2 bases and J 4 bases, leaving 8 bases between the germline ends. CDR3 in DNA: TGTGCCAGCAGTTTACAGGTTGTCACTGAAGCTTTCTTT. It yields the protein CASSLQVVTEAFF.

The rearrangement uses TRBV6-6 and TRBJ2-5, with D maybe TRBD1 (6 bases). Germline V lookup: CDR1 MNHNY, CDR2 SVGAGI (reference sequence). Trimming took off 7 bases at V and 5 bases at J, with 11 bases between the two ends. This CDR3 region has 12 residues. The chain's CDR3 is CASTRGVETQYF. CDR3 sequence (DNA): TGTGCCAGCACCAGGGGCGTCGAGACCCAGTACTTC.

This chain connects TRBV18 to TRBJ1-1, with TRBD1 matching over 7 bases. With 0 bases clipped from V and 10 bases from J, the junction kept 5 bases outside the gene matches. This CDR3 is built from 13 residues. In germline, CDR1 is KGHSH, CDR2 LQKENI. As DNA, the CDR3 is TGTGCCAGCTCACCACCCGACAGGGTTGGAGCTTTCTTT. Its translation: CASSPPDRVGAFF.

The chain employs TRBV4-1 and TRBJ1-1; 7 bases are a match to TRBD1. This CDR3 has 14 amino acids. The V gene end was trimmed by 2 bases and the J gene end by 5 bases; junction bases not matched to a gene: 5. CDR1 MGHRA and CDR2 YSYEKL come from the germline V gene. The CDR3 DNA follows: TGCGCCAGCAGCCAATCGACAGGGCGGACTGAAGCTTTCTTT. This sequence encodes CASSQSTGRTEAFF.

The CDR3 DNA follows: TGTGCCAGCAGCTCAGGACGGGAAAACACTGAAGCTTTCTTT. It codes for CASSSGRENTEAFF. The chain uses TRBV7-6 and TRBJ1-1; D is unclear. Germline CDR1 SGHVS, CDR2 FNYEAQ. V lost 4 bases, J lost 2 bases, and 11 bases lay in between. The CDR3 is made up of 14 amino acids.

There are a few counts of this clone. The rearrangement uses TRBV30 and TRBJ1-3, with D unclear. There are 13 residues in the CDR3. CDR1 GTSNPN and CDR2 SVGIG come from the germline V gene (reference sequence). Between the trimmed V and J ends, which lost 0 bases and 5 bases, there was a span of 8 bases. CDR3 in amino acids: CAWSVAGRNTIYF. The DNA of the CDR3 is TGTGCCTGGAGTGTGGCGGGGAGAAACACCATATATTTT.

Concerning this clone itself: At the DNA level, this CDR3 is encoded by other sequences in the same sample as well. This chain's CDR3 is CASSPVGARNEQFF. The CDR3 nucleotides are TGCGCCAGCAGTCCCGTTGGGGCGCGAAATGAGCAGTTCTTC. The chain recombines TRBV5-1 with TRBJ2-1; perhaps TRBD1 as D (5 bases). V lost 5 bases, J lost 7 bases, and 16 bases lay in between. CDR3 length: 14 amino acids. From germline, CDR1 is SGHRS and CDR2 YFSETQ.

This rearrangement joins TRBV29-1 to TRBJ2-3; weak D call: TRBD1 (7 bases). The CDR3 totals 15 residues. Trimming shortened V by 5 bases and J by 3 bases, and 18 bases separated the two germline ends. Germline lookup yields CDR1 SQVTM and CDR2 ANQGSEA. The CDR3 region has the DNA TGCAGCGTTTCCCCAGGGGGGCAGAGGACAGATACGCAGTATTTT. Translation: CSVSPGGQRTDTQYF.

The gene calls are TRBV19 and TRBJ1-4; D perhaps matches TRBD1 (6 bases). Germline V gene lookup returns CDR1 LNHDA and CDR2 SQIVND (reference sequence). The CDR3 contains 15 residues. Trimming stripped 4 bases from V and 7 bases from J, with 16 bases between. The CDR3, as DNA: TGTGCCAGTAGTAGTTACGGGGGGGCAGGTGAAAAACTGTTTTTT. It codes for CASSSYGGAGEKLFF.

The chain joins TRBV4-1 to TRBJ2-2; D uncertain. This CDR3 region has 15 residues. Between the trimmed V and J ends, which lost 6 bases and 5 bases, there was a span of 16 bases. Germline CDR1 and CDR2: MGHRA and YSYEKL. CDR3 bases: TGCGCCAGCAGTTTGAGGATTTCCGATACCGGGGAGCTGTTTTTT. Encoded protein: CASSLRISDTGELFF.

V usage is TRBV28 and J usage is TRBJ2-7, with TRBD2 matching over 13 bases. Unmatched junction bases numbered 7, after V lost 6 bases and J lost 2 bases. The CDR3 extends over 16 amino acids. Per the germline V gene, CDR1 is MDHEN and CDR2 is SYDVKM. This chain's CDR3 is CASSPGGLAGTYEQYF. CDR3 DNA: TGTGCCAGCAGCCCAGGGGGACTAGCGGGAACCTACGAGCAGTACTTC.

The chain is built from TRBV2 and TRBJ2-2; D is undetermined. Germline CDR1 SNHLY, CDR2 FYNNEI. The V end was cut by 11 bases, the J end by 6 bases, with 19 bases between. The CDR3 is made up of 14 amino acids. Here the CDR3 DNA reads TGTGCCGGAAAGTTGCTATCAGGTTCCGGGGAGCTGTTTTTT. Protein product: CAGKLLSGSGELFF.